The 11 T cell receptor beta chains in this list originate from one sample, sequenced in a study of cytomegalovirus exposure and HLA in healthy donors. PCR involved 60 Vbeta and 13 Jbeta primers. Measured with immunoSEQ multiplex PCR; TCRdb has only the in-frame clones, and not every one. The sample lists tens of thousands of clones, roughly 72% seen once, with approximately 0.6% in the top ten. Sequences were obtained from PBMCs. The source of these receptors is a young man in good health and CMV-seronegative.

This clone was seen more than once but under ten times. CDR3 sequence (DNA): TGTGCCATCAAGCGGGGAGAGAACACTGAAGCTTTCTTT. Translation gives CAIKRGENTEAFF. The chain uses TRBV10-3 and TRBJ1-1; D unclear. The CDR3 totals 13 residues. Germline V gene data show CDR1 as ENHRY and CDR2 as SYGVKD. The V gene lost 7 bases and the J gene lost 1 base, with 10 bases spanning the gap.

The chain has TRBV5-1 and TRBJ2-4, with 13 bases that match TRBD2. In germline, CDR1 is SGHRS, CDR2 YFSETQ. The CDR3 is 19 amino acids. V lost 4 bases and J lost 8; bases outside the gene matches: 18. The CDR3: CASSAGTSGKTSGGYIQYF. The CDR3, as DNA: TGCGCCAGCAGCGCAGGGACATCGGGGAAGACTAGCGGGGGGTACATTCAGTACTTC. Using reference TRBV5-1 and TRBJ2-4 for the parts outside the CDR3, the full variable domain is KAGVTQTPRYLIKTRGQQVTLSCSPISGHRSVSWYQQTPGQGLQFLFEYFSETQRNKGNFPGRFSGRQFSNSRSEMNVSTLELGDSALYLCASSAGTSGKTSGGYIQYFGAGTRLSVL.

This chain joins TRBV7-2 and TRBJ2-7; D is unclear. There are 13 residues in the CDR3. The V gene lost 0 bases and the J gene lost 3 bases, with 6 bases spanning the gap. Germline CDR1 and CDR2: SGHTA and FQGNSA. CDR3 nucleotides: TGTGCCAGCAGCTTAGCTATTTACTACGAGCAGTACTTC. It yields the protein CASSLAIYYEQYF.

The chain joins TRBV11-2 to TRBJ2-5; D is unclear. V dropped 0 bases and J dropped 5 bases, with 10 bases sitting between them. The CDR3 is 14 amino acids. Germline CDR1 reads SGHAT; CDR2 reads FQNNGV. The CDR3 DNA follows: TGTGCCAGCAGCTTAGAATTGAGGTCGGAGACCCAGTACTTC. This sequence encodes CASSLELRSETQYF.

Details on this clone: The sample contains more than one DNA sequence encoding this CDR3. The rearrangement uses TRBV5-1 and TRBJ2-7, with TRBD1 identical over 11 bases. This CDR3 region has 15 residues. Germline CDR1 SGHRS, CDR2 YFSETQ. V dropped 4 bases and J dropped 1; count of bases not matched to a gene: 4. The CDR3 DNA reads TGCGCCAGCAGCCCGGGGACAGGGGGTTCCTACGAGCAGTACTTC. It is translated as CASSPGTGGSYEQYF.

V gene TRBV6-1 combines with J gene TRBJ2-1; 7 bases fit TRBD2. Per the germline V gene, CDR1 is MNHNS and CDR2 is SASEGT. Trimming at V came to 7 bases and at J to 0 bases, leaving 6 bases not matched to a gene. CDR3 length: 15 residues. In nucleotides, the CDR3 is TGTGCCAGCAACCCCGGGGGGAGCTCCTACAATGAGCAGTTCTTC. It translates to CASNPGGSSYNEQFF.

To note about this clone: Within the sample, other DNA sequences also encode this same CDR3. This rearrangement joins TRBV5-1 to TRBJ1-1; TRBD1 matches 9 bases. The V gene end was trimmed by 4 bases and the J gene end by 3 bases; junction bases not matched to a gene: 1. The CDR3 is 13 residues long. Germline lookup yields CDR1 SGHRS and CDR2 YFSETQ. CDR3 region: CASSRQGDTEAFF. CDR3 nucleotides: TGCGCCAGCAGCCGACAGGGGGACACTGAAGCTTTCTTT.

CDR3 bases: TGCGCCAGCAGCCCTTCCCTTAGCACAGATACGCAGTATTTT. Protein product: CASSPSLSTDTQYF. The chain uses TRBV5-1 and TRBJ2-3; no firm D call. V was shortened by 4 bases and J by 0 bases, with 9 bases between the two germline ends. This CDR3 is built from 14 residues. The germline gives CDR1 SGHRS, CDR2 YFSETQ.

The chain uses TRBV5-1 and TRBJ1-2, with D uncertain. V lost 4 bases to trimming and J lost 7 bases, with 14 bases between them. Germline loops: CDR1 SGHRS, CDR2 YFSETQ. The CDR3 covers 13 residues. The CDR3 nucleotides read TGCGCCAGCAGCCCCGGGATCGTACGTGGCTACACCTTC. Residues: CASSPGIVRGYTF.

The rearrangement links TRBV21-1 to TRBJ2-7; the table's TRBD2 call for D was not verified on the DNA. TRBV21-1 is listed as a pseudogene. This CDR3 is built from 17 residues. The CDR3 protein is CASSKLADSASPYEQYV. The CDR3 bases are TGTGCCAGCAGCAAGCTTGCGGACTCTGCATCCCCCTACGAGCAGTACGTC.

The V gene is TRBV19, the J gene TRBJ1-1; maybe TRBD1 (5 bases). There are 17 residues in the CDR3. V gave up 7 bases and J gave up 0 bases, with 21 bases separating them. CDR1 LNHDA and CDR2 SQIVND come from the germline V gene (reference sequence). In DNA, the CDR3 is TGTGCCAGTATGGTTAGGGTAGACAGTACCATGAACACTGAAGCTTTCTTT. This codes for CASMVRVDSTMNTEAFF.